A single sample is the source of the 9 T cell receptor beta chains below, sequenced in a study of Ad26.COV2.S vaccination and SARS-CoV-2 variants. This table comes from immunoSEQ multiplex PCR, and its TCRdb copy is limited to in-frame clones, with some not included. The top ten hold around 13% of the sample, which has some 480,000 clones, approximately 90% seen once. The treatment: around 19 received Ad26.COV2.S at low or high dose, single or two shots; 5 received placebo; per-sample allocation not given. Sampling was done on day 63 after the first vaccine or placebo injection. The source was peripheral blood, collected in a trial of Ad26.COV2.S vaccine versus placebo. These receptors originate from a person aged 18 to 65 who received the Ad26.COV2.S COVID-19 vaccine or a placebo.

This chain links TRBV12-3 or TRBV12-4 with TRBJ1-5; D is uncertain. V was shortened by 2 bases and J by 1 base, with 3 bases between the two germline ends. The CDR3 sequence is 13 residues long. The CDR3 sequence: CASSLISNQPQHF. As DNA, the CDR3 is TGTGCCAGCAGTTTAATCAGCAATCAGCCCCAGCATTTT.

J is TRBJ2-1 and V is TRBV24-1, with 10 bases matching TRBD2. The germline gives CDR1 KGHDR, CDR2 SFDVKD. The CDR3 contains 16 residues. V gave up 3 bases and J gave up 4 bases; unmatched junction bases: 5. The CDR3 is CATSDVTSGDYNEQFF. The CDR3, as DNA: TGTGCCACCAGTGATGTCACTAGCGGGGATTACAATGAGCAGTTCTTC.

This clone was seen once. The same CDR3 arises from other DNA sequences in this sample as well. CDR3 region: CASSRRGQETQYF. CDR3 nucleotides: TGTGCCAGTAGTAGGAGGGGACAAGAGACCCAGTACTTC. The rearrangement joins TRBV19 to TRBJ2-5; maybe TRBD2 (6 bases). The CDR3 length is 13 residues. Germline loops: CDR1 LNHDA, CDR2 SQIVND (reference sequence). Trimming removed 4 bases at V and 2 bases at J, with 8 bases between.

The chain recombines TRBV9 with TRBJ1-1, with TRBD1 matching over 10 bases. Looked up from germline, CDR1 is SGDLS and CDR2 is YYNGEE. V was clipped by 0 bases and J by 5 bases; unmatched bases: 4. The CDR3 has 15 amino acids. The DNA for the CDR3 is TGTGCCAGCAGCGTAGGACAGGGGGCTGGAACTGAAGCTTTCTTT. Translated: CASSVGQGAGTEAFF.

V usage is TRBV12-3 or TRBV12-4 and J usage is TRBJ1-1, with D uncertain. CDR3 size: 12 residues. Trimming removed 3 bases at V and 7 bases at J, with 9 bases between. DNA for the CDR3: TGTGCCAGCAGTTTCCGAGGGCTTGAAGCTTTCTTT. This codes for CASSFRGLEAFF.

The chain is built from TRBV29-1 and TRBJ1-1; a possible D gene is TRBD1 (5 bases). CDR3 length: 13 residues. Trimming took 3 bases from V and 6 from J, leaving 14 bases between them. Germline CDR1 and CDR2: SQVTM and ANQGSEA. The CDR3 reads CSVEGPVGSEAFF. DNA of the CDR3: TGCAGCGTTGAGGGGCCAGTGGGTTCTGAAGCTTTCTTT.

With regard to this clone: The germline gene is not matched at one end of the junction; a read error may be the cause. This sample includes further DNA sequences coding for the same CDR3. J is TRBJ2-7 and V is TRBV27, with TRBD1 as a possible D gene (6 bases). The CDR3 consists of 16 residues. The germline V gene encodes CDR1 MNHEY and CDR2 SMNVEV (reference sequence). This CDR3 reads CASSPHRTANSYEQYF. CDR3 bases: TGTGCCAGCAGTCCACATCGGACAGCTAACTCCTATGAGCAGTACTTC.

This chain uses TRBV14 with TRBJ2-7; maybe TRBD2 (5 bases). The CDR3 extends over 12 amino acids. The germline V gene encodes CDR1 SGHDN and CDR2 FVKESK. Trimming left V 4 bases short and J 5 bases short, with 9 bases between. The CDR3 sequence: CASSPGRNEQYF. CDR3 in DNA: TGTGCCAGCAGCCCGGGGAGAAACGAGCAGTACTTC.

V gene TRBV28 combines with J gene TRBJ1-1; D not resolved. This CDR3 is built from 13 residues. Germline CDR1 reads MDHEN; CDR2 reads SYDVKM. Trimming shortened V by 8 bases and J by 0 bases, and 10 bases separated the two germline ends. The CDR3 region has the DNA TGTGCCAGCTGGGCACAGCTGAACACTGAAGCTTTCTTT. Translation gives CASWAQLNTEAFF.